The 26 T cell receptor beta chains presented below share a single source sample, sequenced in a study of shared clonotypes between healthy human individuals. Method: immunoSEQ multiplex PCR; TCRdb's copy keeps in-frame clones and lacks some. The sample lists around 690,000 clones, around 90% occurring once. The specimen was memory CD8+ T cells from PBMCs. Specified subset: CD45RO+ cells pooled with CCR7-negative TemRA cells. The receptors were gathered from a man between 18 and 29 years old in good health. Some clones in this sample may be carry-over from other donors' samples.

V and J are TRBV6-6 and TRBJ2-5; D is perhaps TRBD2 (6 bases). This CDR3 comprises 14 residues. Between the trimmed V and J ends, which lost 4 bases and 5 bases, there was a span of 14 bases. CDR1 MNHNY and CDR2 SVGAGI come from the germline V gene (reference sequence). Here the CDR3 DNA reads TGTGCCAGCAGTTCATTGGGGGGTCCTGAGACCCAGTACTTC. Translated: CASSSLGGPETQYF.

This clone showed up many times. Other DNA variants within this sample encode the same CDR3. CDR3 region: CASSSGTGATGELFF. Here the CDR3 DNA reads TGCGCCAGCAGCTCCGGGACAGGGGCCACCGGGGAGCTGTTTTTT. The genes are TRBV5-1 and TRBJ2-2; 10 bases align to TRBD1. The CDR3 extends over 15 amino acids. The germline V gene has CDR1 SGHRS and CDR2 YFSETQ. J lost 4 bases, V lost 3 bases, and 3 bases had no gene match.

On this clone itself: The same CDR3 arises from other DNA sequences in this sample as well. The gene calls are TRBV27 and TRBJ2-7; D is unresolved. CDR1 and CDR2 from the germline V gene are MNHEY and SMNVEV (reference sequence). V gave up 0 bases and J gave up 1 base, with 7 bases separating them. The CDR3 length is 14 residues. The DNA of the CDR3 is TGTGCCAGCAGTTTATCCCCCCGATCCTACGAGCAGTACTTC. Translation: CASSLSPRSYEQYF.

Of note for this clone: Different DNA sequences within this sample yield the same CDR3. The chain employs TRBV7-9 and TRBJ1-1; no clear D gene. Between the trimmed V and J ends, which lost 1 base and 6 bases, there was a span of 9 bases. There are 13 residues in the CDR3. CDR1 SEHNR and CDR2 FQNEAQ come from the germline V gene (reference sequence). The DNA for the CDR3 is TGTGCCAGCAGCTTAGGGGGAAGGGCTGAAGCTTTCTTT. Encoded protein: CASSLGGRAEAFF.

The gene calls are TRBV19 and TRBJ2-3; D may be TRBD1 or TRBD2 (6 bases each). CDR3 length: 14 residues. V lost 4 bases to trimming and J lost 6 bases, with 14 bases between them. Looked up from germline, CDR1 is LNHDA and CDR2 is SQIVND (reference sequence). CDR3 nucleotides: TGTGCCAGTAGTAGACGGAGGGGGGTCGATACGCAGTATTTT. It encodes CASSRRRGVDTQYF.

The gene calls are TRBV19 and TRBJ2-1; D possibly corresponds to TRBD2 (5 bases). The CDR3 extends over 13 amino acids. Germline V gene sequence: CDR1 LNHDA, CDR2 SQIVND (reference sequence). V was trimmed by 4 bases and J by 7 bases, leaving 11 bases between them. The CDR3 loop is CASSTLLANEQFF. Here the CDR3 DNA reads TGTGCCAGTAGTACCCTGCTAGCAAATGAGCAGTTCTTC.

V is TRBV7-6 and J is TRBJ2-1, with TRBD1 identical over 10 bases. With 4 bases clipped from V and 8 bases from J, the junction kept 8 bases outside the gene matches. The CDR3 covers 15 residues. Looked up from germline, CDR1 is SGHVS and CDR2 is FNYEAQ. This chain's CDR3 is CASSSSGTGAHEQFF. The CDR3 DNA follows: TGTGCCAGCAGCTCATCCGGGACAGGGGCACATGAGCAGTTCTTC.

The chain has TRBV7-8 and TRBJ2-3; D unresolved. CDR1 is SGHVS, CDR2 FQNEAQ, per germline. V was cut by 2 bases and J by 0 bases, with 15 bases left in between. The CDR3 totals 17 residues. CDR3 coding DNA: TGTGCCAGCAGCTTAAGTTGGTCTATTGCTAGCACAGATACGCAGTATTTT. This codes for CASSLSWSIASTDTQYF. The entire variable domain, with the rest obtained from reference TRBV7-8 and TRBJ2-3, is as follows: GAGVSQSPRYKVAKRGQDVALRCDPISGHVSLFWYQQALGQGPEFLTYFQNEAQLDKSGLPSDRFFAERPEGSVSTLKIQRTQQEDSAVYLCASSLSWSIASTDTQYFGPGTRLTVL.

The genes are TRBV10-3 and TRBJ1-5, with 7 bases matching TRBD1. Germline CDR1 reads ENHRY; CDR2 reads SYGVKD. Trimming removed 3 bases from V and 4 bases from J; junction bases left unmatched: 3. The CDR3 contains 14 residues. CDR3 sequence: CAISDGTANQPQHF. The CDR3 DNA follows: TGTGCCATCAGTGACGGGACAGCAAATCAGCCCCAGCATTTT.

As to this clone: With a much larger clone just one base away, this may be a read error. The rearrangement links TRBV11-2 to TRBJ2-7; D is possibly TRBD1 (6 bases). Trimming removed 5 bases at V and 0 bases at J, with 11 bases between. The germline CDR1 and CDR2 sequences are SGHAT and FQNNGV. The CDR3 spans 14 residues. The CDR3 loop is CASSSRDNSYEQYF. Here the CDR3 DNA reads TGTGCCAGCAGCAGCCGGGACAACTCCTACGAGCAGTACTTC.

V and J are TRBV27 and TRBJ1-2, with D possibly matching TRBD1 (6 bases). From germline, CDR1 is MNHEY and CDR2 SMNVEV (reference sequence). This CDR3 spans 14 amino acids. V gave up 6 bases and J gave up 8 bases, with 19 bases separating them. CDR3 sequence (DNA): TGTGCCAGCAGCCATACCAGGGGATCTTGGGGCTACACCTTC. Translation gives CASSHTRGSWGYTF.

The chain joins TRBV4-1 to TRBJ1-1, with TRBD1 identical over 8 bases. This CDR3 has 15 residues. The ends lost 3 bases at V and 6 bases at J; junction bases unmatched: 9. Germline lookup yields CDR1 MGHRA and CDR2 YSYEKL. The CDR3 here is CASSHPGTGSPEAFF. In nucleotides, the CDR3 is TGCGCCAGCAGCCACCCTGGGACAGGTTCCCCTGAAGCTTTCTTT.

V and J are TRBV27 and TRBJ2-1; D gene unclear. Trimming shortened V by 1 base and J by 6 bases, and 22 bases separated the two germline ends. This CDR3 has 18 amino acids. The V gene's germline CDR1 is MNHEY and CDR2 SMNVEV (reference sequence). The CDR3, as DNA: TGTGCCAGCAGTTTATGGGTCGGCGGCACCCGTTTCCCCAATGAGCAGTTCTTC. Its protein is CASSLWVGGTRFPNEQFF.

The chain combines TRBV18 with TRBJ2-7; TRBD1 is a possible D gene (5 bases). V dropped 2 bases and J dropped 2 bases, with 16 bases sitting between them. Germline V gene data show CDR1 as KGHSH and CDR2 as LQKENI. CDR3 length: 16 amino acids. The chain's CDR3 is CASSPLWGGRAYEQYF. The CDR3 DNA sequence: TGTGCCAGCTCACCATTGTGGGGCGGAAGGGCCTACGAGCAGTACTTC.

The chain recombines TRBV4-3 with TRBJ2-7, with 9 bases aligning to TRBD2. Germline loops: CDR1 LGHNA, CDR2 YSLEER. Trimming removed 1 base from V and 7 bases from J; junction bases left unmatched: 8. The CDR3 totals 15 residues. CDR3 sequence reads: CASSQGLAGLGEQYF. CDR3 nucleotides: TGCGCCAGCAGCCAAGGGCTAGCGGGATTGGGAGAGCAGTACTTC.

This clone showed up just once. The V and J genes are TRBV2 and TRBJ1-1; unclear D gene. This CDR3 region has 17 residues. The germline V gene has CDR1 SNHLY and CDR2 FYNNEI. Trimming cost V 4 bases and J 0 bases, with 18 bases left between them. CDR3 in amino acids: CASSGEAGETMNTEAFF. In DNA form, the CDR3 reads TGTGCCAGCAGTGGGGAGGCAGGCGAAACCATGAACACTGAAGCTTTCTTT.

As DNA, the CDR3 is TGTGCCAGCAGTGAATTCGGGGGTCAGCCCCAGCATTTT. Residues: CASSEFGGQPQHF. The J gene is TRBJ1-5, the V gene TRBV6-1; D is perhaps TRBD1 (5 bases). The CDR3 consists of 13 residues. In germline, CDR1 is MNHNS, CDR2 SASEGT. V was pared by 2 bases and J by 6 bases, with 8 bases between.

The chain uses TRBV6-1 and TRBJ1-2, with 10 bases that match TRBD1. Looked up from germline, CDR1 is MNHNS and CDR2 is SASEGT. The CDR3 is 13 residues long. The J segment lost 4 bases and the V segment lost 7 bases, leaving 3 bases of the junction unmatched. CDR3 region: CASIGTGVYGYTF. The CDR3 coding sequence is TGTGCCAGCATTGGGACAGGGGTCTATGGCTACACCTTC.

The V call is TRBV7-8, the J call TRBJ2-1; 10 bases align to TRBD1. V lost 9 bases to trimming and J lost 5 bases; unmatched junction nucleotides: 4. CDR1 SGHVS and CDR2 FQNEAQ come from the germline V gene. This CDR3 has 13 amino acids. The CDR3 protein is CASRDRGDNEQFF. The DNA of the CDR3 is TGTGCCAGTCGGGACAGGGGCGACAATGAGCAGTTCTTC.

The chain employs TRBV10-3 and TRBJ2-1; D gene unclear. The CDR3 covers 17 residues. V lost 0 bases and J 7 bases, leaving 19 bases between the germline ends. Looked up from germline, CDR1 is ENHRY and CDR2 is SYGVKD. The DNA of the CDR3 is TGTGCCATCAGTGAGTCGGTAGACCGGCCTGTGTTTAATGAGCAGTTCTTC. It yields the protein CAISESVDRPVFNEQFF.

This chain connects TRBV10-3 to TRBJ2-1; possibly TRBD2 for D (6 bases). CDR1 ENHRY and CDR2 SYGVKD come from the germline V gene. This CDR3 contains 15 residues. V was clipped by 2 bases and J by 3 bases, with 11 bases between them. The CDR3 loop reads CAISEASSVYNEQFF. The CDR3 nucleotides are TGTGCCATCAGTGAGGCGTCTAGCGTCTACAATGAGCAGTTCTTC.

The genes are TRBV28 and TRBJ2-1; D possibly corresponds to TRBD1 (6 bases). CDR1 and CDR2 (germline): MDHEN, SYDVKM. Trimming took off 8 bases at V and 8 bases at J, with 22 bases between the two ends. The CDR3 has 15 residues. In DNA, the CDR3 is TGTGCCAGCCGCCCTAGGGGGAGTAAGCTTTATGAGCAGTTCTTC. It is translated as CASRPRGSKLYEQFF.

This clone has just one count. DNA for the CDR3: TGTGCCACCAGCAGAGATGACACCTACAATGAGCAGTTCTTC. The encoded protein is CATSRDDTYNEQFF. V and J are TRBV15 and TRBJ2-1; D uncertain. V lost 0 bases and J 2 bases, leaving 5 bases between the germline ends. The CDR3 totals 14 residues. The germline CDR1 and CDR2 sequences are LNHNV and YYDKDF (reference sequence).

V gene TRBV7-9 combines with J gene TRBJ1-1; a weak D match, TRBD1 (5 bases). The CDR3 runs 13 residues. Germline V gene sequence: CDR1 SEHNR, CDR2 FQNEAQ (reference sequence). The V end lost 4 bases, the J end lost 11 bases, and 17 bases lay between the germline ends. The CDR3 nucleotides read TGTGCCAGCAGCTCCCCCCCAGGACAAGGGGCTTTCTTT. Residues: CASSSPPGQGAFF.

The J gene is TRBJ2-2, the V gene TRBV7-3; D possibly corresponds to TRBD2 (6 bases). V was shortened by 1 base and J by 2 bases, with 11 bases between the two germline ends. This CDR3 has 16 amino acids. The germline V gene encodes CDR1 SGHTA and CDR2 FQGTGA. CDR3 sequence: CASSLKGTGNTGELFF. CDR3 bases: TGTGCCAGCAGCTTAAAAGGGACTGGCAACACCGGGGAGCTGTTTTTT.

This chain links TRBV6-6 with TRBJ1-1; 7 bases agree with TRBD1. The germline V gene has CDR1 MNHNY and CDR2 SVGAGI (reference sequence). The ends lost 6 bases at V and 1 base at J; junction bases unmatched: 11. The CDR3 has 16 amino acids. The chain's CDR3 is CASSSDRAVKNTEAFF. The CDR3 nucleotides read TGTGCCAGCAGCAGCGACAGGGCGGTTAAGAACACTGAAGCTTTCTTT.